This T cell receptor (beta chain) emerged from a study of T cell repertoires in cytomegalovirus infection. About the study: Evidence of both CMV infection and a matching HLA type came from public TCR beta signatures.

On this clonotype: The antigen is unknown.

Study-wide findings and caveats: Across the ex vivo response, the dominant clonotypes were HLA-C-restricted CMV-specific TCR beta clonotypes.

A single record per CDR3 protein comes from TCRdb applying MiXCR to the reads. The repertoire holds some 350,000 distinct CDR3 sequences, with roughly 36% as singletons. The germline gives CDR1 DFQATT, CDR2 SNEGSKA (reference sequence). This CDR3 has 14 residues. Trimming removed 5 bases from V and 0 bases from J, with 13 bases in between. The sequence derives from a human donor in good health (CMV status not recorded). Some clones in this sample may be carry-over from other donors' samples. The J gene is TRBJ1-1, the V gene TRBV20-1; no reliable D call. Sequenced material: cultured PBMCs, taken from culture after CMV antigen stimulation. The CDR3 region is CSAGKMDLNTEAFF. In DNA form, the CDR3 reads TGCAGTGCTGGGAAGATGGACCTGAACACTGAAGCTTTCTTT.